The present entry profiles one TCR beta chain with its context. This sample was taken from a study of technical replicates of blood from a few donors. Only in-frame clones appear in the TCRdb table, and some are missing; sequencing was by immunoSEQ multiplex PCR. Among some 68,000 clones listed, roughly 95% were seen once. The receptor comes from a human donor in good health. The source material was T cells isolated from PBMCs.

This CDR3 is CASSLEGQGGQPQHF. Here the CDR3 DNA reads TGTGCCAGCAGTTTAGAGGGACAGGGTGGTCAGCCCCAGCATTTT. The V call is TRBV27, the J call TRBJ1-5; 9 bases are a match to TRBD1. Losses at the gene ends were 2 bases for V and 6 bases for J; bases not matched to a gene: 5. This CDR3 is 15 amino acids long. The germline CDR1 and CDR2 sequences are MNHEY and SMNVEV (reference sequence).